The clone carrying this TCR beta chain occurred once. The sample originates from a study of cytomegalovirus exposure and HLA in healthy donors. Whole-study context: Earlier results showed 120 million or so unique TCR beta sequences derived from approximately 170 million T cells. For the approximately 430 genotyped donors, approximately 83% fell within the Caucasian-associated ancestry cluster.

PCR was performed using 60 Vbeta and 13 Jbeta primers. TCRdb's copy holds only in-frame clones and misses some; the assay was immunoSEQ multiplex PCR. The sample has more than 80,000 clones, about 84% seen once. CDR1 and CDR2 from the germline V gene are SGDLS and YYNGEE. CDR3 size: 12 residues. V was clipped by 3 bases and J by 5 bases, with 8 bases between them. The specimen sequenced was PBMCs. The TCR comes from a girl aged 2-9 years in good health and CMV-seropositive. The genes are TRBV9 and TRBJ1-2; D is ambiguous. CDR3 bases: TGTGCCAGCAGCGACTGGAGGTATGGCTACACCTTC. It encodes CASSDWRYGYTF.